This T cell receptor beta chain was sequenced in a study of tumor-infiltrating lymphocytes in primary liver carcinoma. Looking at the study overall: Staging of the tumors gave T1-T3 N0M0, with widths of roughly 4.2 to 11 cm. Study conclusions and caveats: A small share of top clones, only about 7-24%, was found in all five tumor regions.

Total RNA amounting to around 540 ng was the source from which TCR beta cDNA was made with a constant-region primer. A slightly modified ARM-PCR protocol with three nested multiplex PCR rounds produced these TCR beta libraries. Forward primers for TRBV1-TRBV30 and a C-beta reverse primer served the first two PCR rounds, at 10 cycles each. TCRdb analysed the multiplex PCR reads with MiXCR anew, one entry per CDR3 protein. The sample lists some 180,000 distinct CDR3 sequences, around four fifths seen once, with about a sixth in the top ten. The source material, about 19-30 mg of unsorted bulk tissue, was used to co-extract RNA and DNA. The study sampled five separate regions from each tumor. Germline CDR1 is MNHEY and CDR2 is SVGEGT. The CDR3 length is 15 residues. Of note for this clonotype: Its antigen is unidentified. One junction end does not reproduce the germline sequence, and a read error may be involved.

J is TRBJ2-2 and V is TRBV6-2 or TRBV6-3; TRBD1 aligns across 10 bases. The origin of this receptor is a man aged 40-50 years with primary liver carcinoma and hepatitis B virus infection. The specimen sequenced was tumor tissue from primary liver carcinoma. The CDR3 here is CACTSGTGDTGQLFF. As DNA, the CDR3 is TGTGCCTGCACCTCCGGGACAGGGGACACCGGGCAGCTGTTTTTT.